This T cell receptor (beta chain) stems from a study of metastatic and nonmetastatic thyroid tumors. Trimming cost V 5 bases and J 4 bases, with 21 bases left between them. CDR1 and CDR2 (germline): SGHAT, FQNNGV. The CDR3 has 17 amino acids. MiXCR re-clonotyped the PCR reads for TCRdb. The data show around 15,000 clones, around 13% seen once. Thyroid surgery was preceded by no treatment in any patient. The chain combines TRBV11-2 with TRBJ2-1, with D possibly TRBD1 on 6 matching bases. The TCR was taken from a female donor with papillary thyroid cancer or a benign thyroid nodule (not recorded which). Some clones in this sample may be carry-over from other donors' samples. Input material: tumor tissue. The CDR3 loop is CASSLFRGGEAYNEQFF. The CDR3 DNA reads as TGTGCCAGCAGCCTTTTTCGAGGGGGAGAGGCATACAATGAGCAGTTCTTC.